This T cell receptor (beta chain) was retrieved from a study of cytomegalovirus exposure and HLA in healthy donors. Study-wide results and limits: A later analysis found common viral pathogens apparently linked to several of the most significant clusters. Beyond CMV serostatus, there was no information to go on about immune exposure.

The CDR3 totals 12 residues. The V gene's germline CDR1 is SGHRS and CDR2 YFSETQ. The germline V and J ends were trimmed by 4 bases and 8 bases, with 13 bases remaining between them. To note about this clone: Its antigen remains unknown.

Primers included in the PCR were 60 Vbeta and 13 Jbeta primers. Sequencing used immunoSEQ multiplex PCR; TCRdb keeps in-frame clones, though not all of them. The sample includes approximately 84,000 clones, roughly 80% seen only once; the top ten take 2% to 2.5%. Sequencing was done on a sample of PBMCs. The source of this sequence is a man aged 35-49 years in good health and CMV-seronegative. The rearrangement uses TRBV5-1 and TRBJ2-7, with D hard to call. CDR3: CASSPPSAKQYF. In DNA form, the CDR3 reads TGCGCCAGCAGCCCTCCGTCCGCGAAGCAGTACTTC.